The next 25 T cell receptor beta chains were all read from a single sample in a study of blood T cell repertoires in COVID-19. The assay was immunoSEQ multiplex PCR, and TCRdb's table has in-frame clones only and misses some. The repertoire consists of 250,000 to 350,000 clones, with around 85% occurring once and the leading ten covering almost 1.5%. Sequencing was done on a sample of peripheral blood. The source is a human donor with COVID-19, enrolled during active disease. The donor label of this sample is uncertain.

The gene calls are TRBV19 and TRBJ2-3; 8 nucleotides agree with TRBD2. Per germline, CDR1 LNHDA and CDR2 SQIVND (reference sequence). CDR3 size: 16 residues. The V gene end was trimmed by 1 base and the J gene end by 1 base; junction bases not matched to a gene: 4. The CDR3 sequence: CASSIGHGRGTDTQYF. The DNA for the CDR3 is TGTGCCAGTAGTATAGGTCACGGGAGGGGCACAGATACGCAGTATTTT.

This clone has just one count. This chain joins TRBV3-1 (or the pseudogene TRBV3-2) and TRBJ2-7; 9 positions agree with TRBD1. The CDR3 extends over 16 amino acids. J gave up 7 bases and V 1 base, and 11 bases lay outside the gene matches. Germline CDR1 is LGHDT and CDR2 is YNNKEL (reference sequence). CDR3 loop: CASSQVADRGFREQYF. In DNA, the CDR3 is TGTGCCAGCAGCCAAGTGGCGGACAGGGGATTTAGGGAGCAGTACTTC.

This chain connects TRBV9 to TRBJ1-4, with 7 bases identical to TRBD1. The CDR3 contains 16 residues. Germline CDR1 SGDLS, CDR2 YYNGEE. The V and J ends lost 3 bases and 4 bases, in that order; junction bases with no gene match: 9. This chain's CDR3 is CASSERGGRSNEKLFF. For the CDR3, the DNA is TGTGCCAGCAGCGAGAGAGGGGGCAGAAGTAATGAAAAACTGTTTTTT.

V gene TRBV10-1 combines with J gene TRBJ1-6; D is perhaps TRBD1 (6 bases). CDR1 WNHNN and CDR2 SYGVQD come from the germline V gene (reference sequence). The CDR3 spans 15 residues. V was trimmed by 6 bases and J by 9 bases, leaving 18 bases between them. The CDR3 sequence is CASSDSRGFGSPLHF. CDR3 in DNA: TGCGCCAGCAGCGATTCCAGGGGTTTTGGTTCACCCCTCCACTTT.

The chain joins TRBV19 to TRBJ2-1; TRBD2 aligns across 8 bases. Germline V gives CDR1 LNHDA, CDR2 SQIVND (reference sequence). CDR3 length: 14 residues. The V and J ends lost 3 bases and 5 bases, in that order; junction bases with no gene match: 3. The CDR3: CASSMEREHNEQFF. The CDR3 DNA reads as TGTGCCAGTAGTATGGAGCGGGAGCACAATGAGCAGTTCTTC.

V usage is TRBV18 and J usage is TRBJ2-3, with TRBD1 identical over 9 bases. CDR1 is KGHSH, CDR2 LQKENI, per germline. With 4 bases clipped from V and 7 bases from J, the junction kept 6 bases outside the gene matches. The CDR3 has 14 amino acids. As DNA, the CDR3 is TGTGCCAGCTCACTGGGACAGGGACGGAATACGCAGTATTTT. Its translation: CASSLGQGRNTQYF. Drawing the rest from reference TRBV18 and TRBJ2-3, the complete variable domain is NAGVMQNPRHLVRRRGQEARLRCSPMKGHSHVYWYRQLPEEGLKFMVYLQKENIIDESGMPKERFSAEFPKEGPSILRIQQVVRGDSAAYFCASSLGQGRNTQYFGPGTRLTVL.

Only a few counts were recorded for this clone. The chain carries TRBV5-1 and TRBJ2-3; 13 positions agree with TRBD2. The CDR3 spans 15 residues. Germline CDR1 SGHRS, CDR2 YFSETQ. V trimming: 4 bases; J trimming: 6 bases; junction bases outside the gene matches: 5. CDR3 protein: CASSPGLAGMDTQYF. In nucleotides, the CDR3 is TGCGCCAGCAGCCCGGGACTAGCGGGAATGGATACGCAGTATTTT.

The chain carries TRBV7-9 and TRBJ2-3, with D perhaps matching TRBD2 (5 bases). V dropped 4 bases and J dropped 0 bases, with 14 bases sitting between them. Germline assignment: CDR1 SEHNR and CDR2 FQNEAQ (reference sequence). The CDR3 runs to 16 residues. CDR3 region: CASSYGVAVSTDTQYF. The CDR3 region has the DNA TGTGCCAGCAGCTACGGGGTGGCGGTTAGCACAGATACGCAGTATTTT. Supplemented by reference TRBV7-9 and TRBJ2-3, the full variable domain reads DTGVSQNPRHKITKRGQNVTFRCDPISEHNRLYWYRQTLGQGPEFLTYFQNEAQLEKSRLLSDRFSAERPKGSFSTLEIQRTEQGDSAMYLCASSYGVAVSTDTQYFGPGTRLTVL.

V usage is TRBV5-4 and J usage is TRBJ1-1; tentatively, D is TRBD1 (6 bases). CDR3 length: 14 residues. Trimming shortened V by 2 bases and J by 1 base, and 9 bases separated the two germline ends. Germline V gene sequence: CDR1 SGHNT, CDR2 YYREEE (reference sequence). DNA of the CDR3: TGTGCCAGCAGCTTCGACAGGCAGAACACTGAAGCTTTCTTT. Residues: CASSFDRQNTEAFF.

The CDR3 protein is CASSRAAGTDSYEQYF. CDR3 sequence (DNA): TGCGCCAGCAGCCGTGCCGCCGGGACAGACTCCTACGAGCAGTACTTC. The rearrangement uses TRBV5-1 and TRBJ2-7; 7 positions match TRBD1. There are 16 residues in the CDR3. Trimming at V came to 4 bases and at J to 0 bases, leaving 10 bases not matched to a gene. In germline, CDR1 is SGHRS, CDR2 YFSETQ.

The CDR3 here is CASSELLTSTDTQYF. CDR3 sequence (DNA): TGTGCCAGCAGTGAACTCCTCACTAGCACAGATACGCAGTATTTT. This chain uses TRBV6-1 with TRBJ2-3; D ambiguous. The V end was cut by 2 bases, the J end by 0 bases, with 9 bases between. The CDR3 is 15 amino acids. The V gene's germline CDR1 is MNHNS and CDR2 SASEGT.

The chain combines TRBV19 with TRBJ1-6; 7 bases line up with TRBD1. The CDR3 is 15 residues long. With 3 bases clipped from V and 10 bases from J, the junction kept 9 bases outside the gene matches. CDR1 is LNHDA, CDR2 SQIVND, per germline (reference sequence). CDR3 nucleotide sequence: TGTGCCAGTAGTATCGCAACAGGGGAACAATCACCCCTCCACTTT. It codes for CASSIATGEQSPLHF.

The genes are TRBV13 and TRBJ2-7, with 9 nucleotides matching TRBD1. Germline V gives CDR1 PRHDT, CDR2 FYEKMQ (reference sequence). CDR3 length: 15 residues. V shed 0 bases and J 5 bases; nucleotides not matched to a gene: 5. CDR3 sequence reads: CASSLGKDRGHEQYF. In DNA, the CDR3 is TGTGCCAGCAGCTTAGGGAAGGACAGGGGCCACGAGCAGTACTTC. The full variable domain, rest sourced from reference TRBV13 and TRBJ2-7, is AAGVIQSPRHLIKEKRETATLKCYPIPRHDTVYWYQQGPGQDPQFLISFYEKMQSDKGSIPDRFSAQQFSDYHSELNMSSLELGDSALYFCASSLGKDRGHEQYFGPGTRLTVT.

The rearrangement uses TRBV18 and TRBJ2-1; TRBD1 matches at 8 bases. Germline-derived CDR1 and CDR2 are KGHSH and LQKENI. Trimming cost V 3 bases and J 4 bases; bases outside gene matches: 5. This CDR3 is 15 amino acids long. The CDR3 DNA is TGTGCCAGCTCACCCGACGGACAGGGTTACAATGAGCAGTTCTTC. Translating gives CASSPDGQGYNEQFF.

The J gene is TRBJ2-7, the V gene TRBV6-4, with D possibly TRBD1 on 5 matching bases. In germline, CDR1 is MRHNA, CDR2 SNTAGT. The V and J ends lost 9 bases and 3 bases respectively, with 18 bases between them. This CDR3 contains 14 residues. CDR3 in DNA: TGTGCCAGGATCTTAGGGGCTAGGATCTACGAGCAGTACTTC. Amino acid sequence: CARILGARIYEQYF.

This clone has a single count. This chain connects TRBV7-9 to TRBJ1-1, with a weak D call TRBD1 (6 bases). Germline assignment: CDR1 SEHNR and CDR2 FQNEAQ (reference sequence). The CDR3 runs 13 residues. Trimming removed 5 bases from V and 4 bases from J, with 11 bases in between. The DNA of the CDR3 is TGTGCCAGCAGCCGCGAGGGGGTCACTGAAGCTTTCTTT. This sequence encodes CASSREGVTEAFF.

This clone was detected ten times or more. This chain connects TRBV7-3 to TRBJ2-7; TRBD2 matches at 7 bases. Germline V gene lookup returns CDR1 SGHTA and CDR2 FQGTGA. With V trimmed by 5 bases and J by 3 bases, 7 bases remained unmatched. This CDR3 is built from 14 residues. The CDR3 sequence: CASSPNGGSYEQYF. In nucleotides, the CDR3 is TGTGCCAGCAGCCCTAACGGCGGGAGCTACGAGCAGTACTTC.

This clone was detected a few times. V is TRBV3-1 (or the pseudogene TRBV3-2) and J is TRBJ1-2; a weak D match, TRBD1 (5 bases). Germline CDR1 is LGHDT and CDR2 is YNNKEL (reference sequence). V lost 0 bases and J 4 bases, leaving 12 bases between the germline ends. The CDR3 covers 15 residues. The chain's CDR3 is CASSQDGRGSYGYTF. The CDR3 DNA reads TGTGCCAGCAGCCAAGACGGGCGGGGGTCCTATGGCTACACCTTC.

This clone was counted many times. This chain joins TRBV3-1 (or the pseudogene TRBV3-2) and TRBJ1-1; D is perhaps TRBD1 (5 bases). Trimming left V 0 bases short and J 3 bases short, with 11 bases between. Germline CDR1 is LGHDT and CDR2 is YNNKEL (reference sequence). CDR3 length: 15 residues. The CDR3 DNA sequence: TGTGCCAGCAGCCAAGATGGGGGGGTCGACACTGAAGCTTTCTTT. It yields the protein CASSQDGGVDTEAFF.

The CDR3 is CASSPGQASYNEQFF. DNA of the CDR3: TGTGCTAGTTCCCCGGGACAGGCCTCCTACAATGAGCAGTTCTTC. The V call is TRBV2, the J call TRBJ2-1; TRBD1 matches at 8 bases. Looked up from germline, CDR1 is SNHLY and CDR2 is FYNNEI. The CDR3 extends over 15 amino acids.

V gene TRBV6-5 combines with J gene TRBJ2-1, with 10 bases fitting TRBD2. The CDR3 consists of 15 residues. With 5 bases clipped from V and 1 base from J, the junction kept 2 bases outside the gene matches. CDR1 and CDR2 (germline): MNHEY, SVGAGI. The CDR3 region has the DNA TGTGCCAGCAGTAGAGCGGGAGGGTCCTACAATGAGCAGTTCTTC. Translated: CASSRAGGSYNEQFF.

The rearrangement links TRBV30 to TRBJ1-1, with D tentatively TRBD1 (6 bases). The germline V gene encodes CDR1 GTSNPN and CDR2 SVGIG (reference sequence). The CDR3 length is 18 residues. V shed 0 bases and J shed 1 base, with 21 bases lying between them. As DNA, the CDR3 is TGTGCCTGGAGTGTACTCCCATATCAAGACAGGACGAACACTGAAGCTTTCTTT. Encoded protein: CAWSVLPYQDRTNTEAFF.

The CDR3 reads CASSLVSGLGETQYF. The CDR3 nucleotides read TGTGCCAGCAGCTTAGTGAGCGGACTTGGGGAGACCCAGTACTTC. The chain recombines TRBV13 with TRBJ2-5; weak D call: TRBD2 (5 bases). The CDR3 runs to 15 residues. CDR1 and CDR2 from the germline V gene are PRHDT and FYEKMQ (reference sequence). V lost 1 base and J lost 5, with 14 bases in between.

The chain combines TRBV5-4 with TRBJ2-7, with TRBD1 matching over 11 bases. V trimming: 4 bases; J trimming: 6 bases; junction bases outside the gene matches: 15. This CDR3 region has 17 residues. Looked up from germline, CDR1 is SGHNT and CDR2 is YYREEE (reference sequence). The CDR3 nucleotides are TGTGCCAGCAGCGATCGGGACAGGGGGATGGCATCGGGCGAGCAGTACTTC. This gives the protein CASSDRDRGMASGEQYF.

This rearrangement joins TRBV27 to TRBJ1-1; D gene uncertain. The CDR3 runs 14 residues. Trimming stripped 1 base from V and 5 bases from J, with 11 bases between. CDR1 and CDR2 from the germline V gene are MNHEY and SMNVEV (reference sequence). The CDR3, as DNA: TGTGCCAGCAGTTTATGGGTACGGGATACTGAAGCTTTCTTT. Protein sequence: CASSLWVRDTEAFF.